The 14 T cell receptor beta chains reported below all come from one sample, sequenced in a study of blood T cell repertoires in COVID-19. Measured with immunoSEQ multiplex PCR; TCRdb has only the in-frame clones, and not every one. This sample has 130,000 to 150,000 clones, with 70% to 85% found just once. Sequencing used PBMCs or T cells enriched from blood (not recorded which). Receptor source: a man aged 45-65 years who had recovered from COVID-19.

This chain connects TRBV19 to TRBJ2-5; 8 bases are a match to TRBD1. Germline V gives CDR1 LNHDA, CDR2 SQIVND (reference sequence). The CDR3 has 14 residues. The V and J ends lost 6 bases and 7 bases, in that order; junction bases with no gene match: 10. CDR3 nucleotide sequence: TGTGCCAGTAGGGGGGCCGGACAGGGTACGACCCAGTACTTC. It yields the protein CASRGAGQGTTQYF.

This clone was recorded once. The CDR3 sequence: CASSTRQGLGYTF. The CDR3 nucleotides read TGTGCCAGCAGTACCAGACAGGGCCTAGGCTACACCTTC. The rearrangement uses TRBV27 and TRBJ1-2, with 7 nucleotides matching TRBD1. The CDR3 is made up of 13 amino acids. Germline-derived CDR1 and CDR2 are MNHEY and SMNVEV (reference sequence). The V segment lost 5 bases and the J segment 8 bases; nucleotides outside the gene matches: 8.

The chain links TRBV3-1 (or the pseudogene TRBV3-2) to TRBJ2-3; 8 positions match TRBD2. With 1 base clipped from V and 1 base from J, the junction kept 7 bases outside the gene matches. Germline loops: CDR1 LGHDT, CDR2 YNNKEL (reference sequence). The CDR3 sequence is 17 residues long. CDR3 coding DNA: TGTGCCAGCAGCCAAGTGTTGCGAGCGGGGGGCACAGATACGCAGTATTTT. Amino acid sequence: CASSQVLRAGGTDTQYF.

The chain carries TRBV29-1 and TRBJ2-2; 7 bases match TRBD1. V shed 4 bases, J shed 5 bases, and the junction held 4 bases outside the gene matches. CDR3 length: 13 amino acids. Germline-derived CDR1 and CDR2 are SQVTM and ANQGSEA. The CDR3 coding sequence is TGCAGCGTTGGGACAGGAGGAACCGGGGAGCTGTTTTTT. Its translation: CSVGTGGTGELFF.

The chain links TRBV7-2 to TRBJ1-2, with 9 bases aligning to TRBD1. Germline V gene lookup returns CDR1 SGHTA and CDR2 FQGNSA. The CDR3 runs 15 residues. Trimming at V came to 5 bases and at J to 5 bases, leaving 9 bases not matched to a gene. The CDR3 coding sequence is TGTGCCAGCAGCCCAACAGGGGGCGCAGGTTATGGCTACACCTTC. Protein sequence: CASSPTGGAGYGYTF.

The V call is TRBV30, the J call TRBJ2-1; 8 nucleotides line up with TRBD2. V was clipped by 0 bases and J by 12 bases; unmatched bases: 22. The V gene's germline CDR1 is GTSNPN and CDR2 SVGIG (reference sequence). There are 18 residues in the CDR3. The CDR3 loop is CAWSVRVAGLPTARRQFF. The CDR3 DNA sequence: TGTGCCTGGAGTGTAAGAGTAGCGGGGCTTCCCACCGCAAGGAGGCAGTTCTTC.

This clone was counted once. The rearrangement uses TRBV28 and TRBJ1-1, with a possible D match to TRBD1 (6 bases). Germline V gives CDR1 MDHEN, CDR2 SYDVKM. This CDR3 spans 15 amino acids. V was trimmed by 6 bases and J by 5 bases, leaving 19 bases between them. The CDR3 coding sequence is TGTGCCAGCAGAAGAGAAAAGGGGGTACGTACTGAAGCTTTCTTT. This codes for CASRREKGVRTEAFF.

The V and J genes are TRBV7-2 and TRBJ1-4; unclear D gene. Between the trimmed V and J ends, which lost 6 bases and 5 bases, there was a span of 16 bases. The CDR3 length is 15 residues. CDR1 is SGHTA, CDR2 FQGNSA, per germline. The CDR3 sequence is CASRLTPAENEKLFF. In DNA form, the CDR3 reads TGTGCCAGCAGATTGACACCCGCCGAGAATGAAAAACTGTTTTTT.

The genes are TRBV7-2 and TRBJ1-2; 10 nucleotides line up with TRBD1. The trim removed 5 bases at V and 4 bases at J, leaving 7 bases unmatched. In germline, CDR1 is SGHTA, CDR2 FQGNSA. The CDR3 is made up of 15 amino acids. CDR3: CASSPGTGAGYGYTF. As DNA, the CDR3 is TGTGCCAGCAGCCCAGGGACAGGGGCTGGCTATGGCTACACCTTC.

This clone was seen more than once but under ten times. The chain couples TRBV4-3 to TRBJ2-5, with 10 bases that match TRBD2. The V gene end was trimmed by 0 bases and the J gene end by 5 bases; junction bases not matched to a gene: 6. The CDR3 contains 16 residues. The germline gives CDR1 LGHNA, CDR2 YSLEER. The CDR3 loop reads CASSQDLAGVRETQYF. The DNA for the CDR3 is TGCGCCAGCAGCCAAGACCTAGCGGGGGTACGGGAGACCCAGTACTTC.

J is TRBJ1-2 and V is TRBV5-1, with TRBD1 matching over 11 bases. J was trimmed by 6 bases and V by 7 bases; bases with no gene match: 8. Per germline, CDR1 SGHRS and CDR2 YFSETQ. This CDR3 has 14 residues. The CDR3 sequence: CASESGTGGHGYTF. CDR3 nucleotides: TGCGCCAGCGAGTCCGGGACAGGGGGGCATGGCTACACCTTC.

This clone was recorded only once. This chain joins TRBV5-4 and TRBJ1-1, with TRBD1 matching over 7 bases. Germline CDR1 and CDR2: SGHNT and YYREEE (reference sequence). The CDR3 is made up of 15 amino acids. V shed 4 bases and J 1 base; nucleotides not matched to a gene: 7. This CDR3 reads CASSPRTGRNTEAFF. The DNA for the CDR3 is TGTGCCAGCAGCCCGAGGACAGGTAGGAACACTGAAGCTTTCTTT.

The chain carries TRBV7-8 and TRBJ1-1, with D uncertain. The CDR3 spans 16 residues. CDR1 and CDR2 (germline): SGHVS, FQNEAQ. Trimming shortened V by 8 bases and J by 5 bases, and 24 bases separated the two germline ends. The CDR3 loop reads CASAFSNAPGWTEAFF. The CDR3 DNA reads TGTGCCAGCGCTTTCTCTAATGCTCCCGGGTGGACTGAAGCTTTCTTT.

The chain couples TRBV11-3 to TRBJ1-1, with 11 positions matching TRBD1. With V trimmed by 3 bases and J by 5 bases, 2 bases remained unmatched. The V gene's germline CDR1 is SGHNT and CDR2 YENEEA. The CDR3 length is 14 residues. CDR3 nucleotide sequence: TGTGCCAGCAGCTTGGACAGGGGGCAAACTGAAGCTTTCTTT. Translated, it gives CASSLDRGQTEAFF.